Following are 19 T cell receptor beta chains from one sample sequenced in a study of regulatory T cells in long-lasting Graves disease (dated by TCRdb to about 2021). The method was multiplex PCR. This sample was sequenced with an Illumina HiSeq 4000. iRepertoire HTBI primers and Arm-PCR amplification of CDR3 regions were used to construct TCR beta libraries. TCRdb reprocessing: public reads trimmed at Q25 with fastp, clones called with MiXCR, in-frame beta chains kept. Identical CDR3 proteins give one entry, which carries the most common genes and DNA. Recorded for this sample are roughly 300,000 distinct CDR3 sequences; roughly 21% of them occurred a single time. Jointly, the top ten make up around three fifths of the sample. The time point label, as the study defines it: persistent/refractory GD, antithyroid drugs over 5 years with positive TRAb. For both TCR sequencing and RNA sequencing, RNA was extracted from PBMCs in TRIzol.

The material was peripheral blood mononuclear cells (PBMCs), obtained when the disease was refractory, from a patient treated with antithyroid drugs. These receptors were taken from a female donor with Graves disease.

This clonotype was seen repeatedly, ten times or more. The chain carries TRBV7-2 and TRBJ2-5; D ambiguous. The CDR3 runs 15 residues. The germline V gene encodes CDR1 SGHTA and CDR2 FQGNSA. The germline V and J ends were trimmed by 1 base and 4 bases, with 13 bases remaining between them. CDR3 region: CASSLVARGRETQYF. CDR3 sequence (DNA): TGTGCCAGCAGCTTAGTGGCTCGAGGTAGAGAGACCCAGTACTTC.

This clonotype was counted ten times or more. This sequence joins TRBV28 and TRBJ1-1, with D possibly matching TRBD1 (5 bases). This CDR3 comprises 14 residues. V was shortened by 6 bases and J by 0 bases, with 11 bases between the two germline ends. Germline V gene sequence: CDR1 MDHEN, CDR2 SYDVKM. CDR3 loop: CASRMRGMNTEAFF. Written as DNA, the CDR3 is TGTGCCAGCAGGATGAGGGGAATGAACACTGAAGCTTTCTTT.

This clonotype was seen a handful of times. The rearrangement uses TRBV4-1 and TRBJ2-2; TRBD1 matches at 10 bases. The V gene end was trimmed by 7 bases and the J gene end by 1 base; junction bases not matched to a gene: 9. The CDR3 consists of 17 residues. CDR1 and CDR2 (germline): MGHRA, YSYEKL. CDR3 coding DNA: TGCGCCAGCACAACGGGGGACAGGGGAAGGAACACCGGGGAGCTGTTTTTT. This encodes CASTTGDRGRNTGELFF.

This clonotype was counted a few times. This rearrangement joins TRBV27 to TRBJ2-7; D unresolved. Trimming shortened V by 3 bases and J by 0 bases, and 9 bases separated the two germline ends. Germline CDR1 is MNHEY and CDR2 is SMNVEV (reference sequence). The CDR3 contains 14 residues. CDR3 sequence (DNA): TGTGCCAGCAGTTTCCTAGGGAACTCCTACGAGCAGTACTTC. Translation: CASSFLGNSYEQYF.

This clonotype has ten or more counts. The chain joins TRBV11-2 to TRBJ2-5; tentatively, D is TRBD2 (6 bases). The V gene's germline CDR1 is SGHAT and CDR2 FQNNGV. V shed 4 bases and J shed 0 bases, with 9 bases lying between them. CDR3 length: 14 amino acids. The DNA of the CDR3 is TGTGCCAGCAGCTACTGGGACTACCAAGAGACCCAGTACTTC. This translates into CASSYWDYQETQYF.

There are many counts of this clonotype. The chain is built from TRBV6-1 and TRBJ2-7, with TRBD2 identical over 7 bases. The trim removed 6 bases at V and 6 bases at J, leaving 17 bases unmatched. CDR1 and CDR2 (germline): MNHNS, SASEGT. This CDR3 has 16 amino acids. This CDR3 reads CASSEFRRSGPIEQYF. The CDR3 DNA follows: TGTGCCAGCAGCGAGTTTCGACGTAGCGGGCCGATCGAGCAGTACTTC.

This clonotype was recorded at least ten times. The rearrangement links TRBV30 to TRBJ2-5, with 8 positions matching TRBD2. Trimming at V came to 0 bases and at J to 0 bases, leaving 3 bases not matched to a gene. In germline, CDR1 is GTSNPN, CDR2 SVGIG (reference sequence). The CDR3 has 15 residues. CDR3: CAWSVTSGNQETQYF. DNA of the CDR3: TGTGCCTGGAGTGTAACTAGCGGTAACCAAGAGACCCAGTACTTC. The full variable domain, in which reference TRBV30 and TRBJ2-5 provide the parts outside the CDR3, is SQTIHQWPATLVQPVGSPLSLECTVEGTSNPNLYWYRQAAGRGLQLLFYSVGIGQISSEVPQNLSASRPQDRQFILSSKKLLLSDSGFYLCAWSVTSGNQETQYFGPGTRLLVL.

This clonotype was detected ten times or more. This chain links TRBV6-1 with TRBJ1-5; 10 nucleotides match TRBD1. The V gene's germline CDR1 is MNHNS and CDR2 SASEGT. The trim removed 6 bases at V and 5 bases at J, leaving 1 base unmatched. CDR3 length: 13 residues. The CDR3, as DNA: TGTGCCAGCAGCGGGACAGGGGATCAGCCCCAGCATTTT. Its translation: CASSGTGDQPQHF.

Comment on this clonotype: An end of the junction differs from the germline gene, which may be a read error. The rearrangement uses TRBV3-1 and TRBJ1-6; 7 bases are shared with TRBD1. Germline loops: CDR1 LGHDT, CDR2 YNNKEL (reference sequence). The CDR3 runs to 14 residues. The CDR3 loop reads CASSRTGTYSPLHF. The CDR3 nucleotides are TGTGCTAGCAGTCGGACAGGTACCTATTCACCCCTCCACTTT.

This clonotype was counted a few times. An end of the junction does not agree with germline; a read error may underlie this. V and J are TRBV7-2 and TRBJ2-5; weak D call: TRBD2 (5 bases). This CDR3 has 16 amino acids. Germline CDR1 is SGHTA and CDR2 is FQGNSA. CDR3 in amino acids: CASRPGENSFRETQYF. The CDR3 DNA sequence: TGCGCCAGCAGACCCGGGGAGAATTCCTTTCGGGAGACCCAGTACTTC.

This rearrangement joins TRBV30 to TRBJ2-2; TRBD2 matches 9 bases. The germline V gene has CDR1 GTSNPN and CDR2 SVGIG (reference sequence). The ends lost 2 bases at V and 5 bases at J; junction bases unmatched: 0. The CDR3 sequence is 13 residues long. CDR3 in DNA: TGTGCCTGGAGTACTAGCGGGACCGGGGAGCTGTTTTTT. Amino acid sequence: CAWSTSGTGELFF.

CDR3 nucleotides: TGTGCCAGCAGTTACCCGGACCCGATATTATCGGATGAGCAGTTCTTC. Amino acid sequence: CASSYPDPILSDEQFF. The chain joins TRBV6-5 to TRBJ2-1, with D unresolved. Germline-derived CDR1 and CDR2 are MNHEY and SVGAGI. The V end was cut by 2 bases, the J end by 8 bases, with 19 bases between. The CDR3 is 16 residues long.

This clonotype occurred a few times. The gene calls are TRBV6-1 and TRBJ2-2; D unresolved. V lost 11 bases, J lost 1 base, and 11 bases lay in between. This CDR3 contains 13 residues. CDR1 is MNHNS and CDR2 is SASEGT in the germline V gene. In DNA, the CDR3 is TGTGCCTCCGGTTTGGGGAACACCGGGGAGCTGTTTTTT. It translates to CASGLGNTGELFF.

This clonotype was observed a handful of times. This chain joins TRBV6-1 and TRBJ2-2; D is unclear. CDR3 length equals 12 residues. Germline CDR1 is MNHNS and CDR2 is SASEGT. V dropped 7 bases and J dropped 4 bases, with 7 bases sitting between them. The CDR3 DNA reads TGTGCCAGCATCCTCGCCACCGGGGAGCTGTTTTTT. Protein sequence: CASILATGELFF.

This clonotype was seen many times. The V call is TRBV29-1, the J call TRBJ2-7, with 9 bases that match TRBD1. The ends lost 6 bases at V and 5 bases at J; junction bases unmatched: 8. The CDR3 spans 13 residues. Germline values: CDR1 SQVTM, CDR2 ANQGSEA. DNA of the CDR3: TGCAGCGTCTTTCCGACAGGGGGAGACGAGCAGTACTTC. This codes for CSVFPTGGDEQYF.

The V call is TRBV11-3, the J call TRBJ2-2; 7 bases are a match to TRBD2. This CDR3 is built from 16 residues. With V trimmed by 4 bases and J by 2 bases, 7 bases remained unmatched. The V gene's germline CDR1 is SGHNT and CDR2 YENEEA. CDR3: CASSSRGGGNTGELFF. CDR3 DNA: TGTGCCAGCAGCTCCCGTGGGGGGGGAAACACCGGGGAGCTGTTTTTT.

The chain is built from TRBV3-1 and TRBJ2-2, with a tentative D call TRBD1 (6 bases). Germline CDR1 and CDR2: LGHDT and YNNKEL (reference sequence). The ends were cut back, 4 bases at V and 2 bases at J, with 11 bases in the middle. The CDR3 is 15 amino acids. The CDR3 DNA reads TGTGCCAGCAGCCCCCAGGGGTTAAACACCGGGGAGCTGTTTTTT. Its protein product is CASSPQGLNTGELFF.

The chain carries TRBV12-3 or TRBV12-4 and TRBJ2-1; D gene uncertain. Trimming stripped 5 bases from V and 6 bases from J, with 14 bases between. This CDR3 spans 14 amino acids. For the CDR3, the DNA is TGTGCCAGCAGTGCGCCGGGCACCCCCAATGAGCAGTTCTTC. It encodes CASSAPGTPNEQFF.

This chain joins TRBV7-9 and TRBJ2-7; TRBD1 aligns across 7 bases. CDR3 length equals 13 residues. J gave up 6 bases and V 5 bases, and 7 bases lay outside the gene matches. Germline-derived CDR1 and CDR2 are SEHNR and FQNEAQ (reference sequence). CDR3 bases: TGTGCCAGCAGCCCAGGGGGATTCTCCGAGCAGTACTTC. Its translation: CASSPGGFSEQYF.